Ten or more counts support the clone carrying this TCR beta chain. The antigen is undetermined. Thyroid ultrasound and orbital computed tomography, with clinical symptoms and serum thyroxine and TRAb, informed diagnoses. Extraction of PBMCs used around 9.6 ml of fresh peripheral blood. The data stem from a study of T cells in Graves' hyperthyroidism and ophthalmopathy. Study conclusions and caveats: Through a model of 13 V-J features, ophthalmopathy was separated from stable hyperthyroidism. Expanded thyroid clonotypes (above 0.001) were mostly also found in blood.

Germline values: CDR1 MDHEN, CDR2 SYDVKM. V was clipped by 5 bases and J by 0 bases, with 17 bases between them. This CDR3 has 16 amino acids. Researchers took RNA transcripts and amplified the TCR beta CDR3 regions from them. First-round RT-PCR with HTBI primers amplified the TCR CDR3 region. TCRdb called the multiplex PCR reads again in MiXCR, with one record for every CDR3 protein. The sample comprises hundreds of thousands of distinct CDR3 sequences, roughly 14% of which are singletons, and around 4.5% rests with the top ten. The receptor was derived from a woman aged 35 to 49 with Graves' ophthalmopathy. The sequenced material came from blood. The rearrangement links TRBV28 to TRBJ2-7, with D possibly being TRBD1 (6 bases). The CDR3 loop is CASSQFRTASSYEQYF. For the CDR3, the DNA is TGTGCCAGCAGTCAATTCCGGACAGCGAGCTCCTACGAGCAGTACTTC. Full variable domain (missing parts from reference TRBV28 and TRBJ2-7): DVKVTQSSRYLVKRTGEKVFLECVQDMDHENMFWYRQDPGLGLRLIYFSYDVKMKEKGDIPEGYSVSREKKERFSLILESASTNQTSMYLCASSQFRTASSYEQYFGPGTRLTVT.